This T cell receptor (beta chain) was identified during a study of cytomegalovirus exposure and HLA in healthy donors. Study-level results: Cytomegalovirus-associated TCR beta chains were listed, numbering 150 to 200. The records held CMV serostatus as the only immune exposure information.

The CDR3 consists of 15 residues. Germline CDR1 is SQVTM and CDR2 is ANQGSEA. Trimming removed 6 bases at V and 1 base at J, with 18 bases between. As regards this clone: Its antigen is unknown.

At sampling all donors were nominally healthy, likely with unrecorded immune exposures. PCR used 60 Vbeta primers and 13 Jbeta primers. Data came from immunoSEQ multiplex PCR; TCRdb stores just in-frame clones and leaves some out. This table lists around 140,000 clones. The chain uses TRBV29-1 and TRBJ1-1, with D possibly TRBD1 on 5 matching bases. The receptor comes from a man between 18 and 29 years old in good health and CMV-seronegative. The sample consisted of PBMCs. CDR3 bases: TGCAGCGTGGCTGGAGGGGAGGTAACGAACACTGAAGCTTTCTTT. As protein: CSVAGGEVTNTEAFF.